The entry below gives a single T cell receptor beta chain sequence along with its context. V lost 5 bases, J lost 5 bases, and 19 bases lay in between. From germline, CDR1 is SEHNR and CDR2 FQNEAQ (reference sequence). This CDR3 region has 15 residues. These data belong to a study of shared clonotypes between healthy human individuals. Produced via immunoSEQ multiplex PCR; TCRdb's table is partial and in-frame only. The table lists 2 million to 3 million clones, more than 85% of them singletons, with approximately 0.37% in the top ten. The receptor's source is a man between 18 and 29 years old in good health. Some clones in this sample may be carry-over from other donors' samples. The V gene is TRBV7-9, the J gene TRBJ2-7, with D possibly matching TRBD1 (7 bases). Sequences were obtained from naive CD4+ T cells from PBMCs. Subset meaning: CD45RA+ positively selected. The CDR3 DNA reads as TGTGCCAGCAGCGTGGACAGGCCTAGGGGGGACGAGCAGTACTTC. Translating it yields CASSVDRPRGDEQYF.